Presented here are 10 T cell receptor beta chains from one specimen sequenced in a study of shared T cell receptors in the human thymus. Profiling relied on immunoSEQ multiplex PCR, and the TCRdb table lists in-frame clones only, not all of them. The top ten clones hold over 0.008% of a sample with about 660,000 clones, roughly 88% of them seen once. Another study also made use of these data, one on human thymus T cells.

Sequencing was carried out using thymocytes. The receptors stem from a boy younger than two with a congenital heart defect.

The CDR3 reads CASTRGVYGNTIYF. DNA of the CDR3: TGTGCCAGCACCCGGGGAGTATATGGAAACACCATATATTTT. The V gene is TRBV28, the J gene TRBJ1-3; no firm D call. Trimming cost V 7 bases and J 3 bases, with 13 bases left between them. CDR3 size: 14 residues. Looked up from germline, CDR1 is MDHEN and CDR2 is SYDVKM.

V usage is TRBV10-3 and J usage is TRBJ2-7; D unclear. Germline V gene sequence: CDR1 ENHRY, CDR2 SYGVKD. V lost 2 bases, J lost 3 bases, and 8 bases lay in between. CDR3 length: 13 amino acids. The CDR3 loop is CAISENGSYEQYF. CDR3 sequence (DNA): TGTGCCATCAGTGAGAACGGTAGCTACGAGCAGTACTTC.

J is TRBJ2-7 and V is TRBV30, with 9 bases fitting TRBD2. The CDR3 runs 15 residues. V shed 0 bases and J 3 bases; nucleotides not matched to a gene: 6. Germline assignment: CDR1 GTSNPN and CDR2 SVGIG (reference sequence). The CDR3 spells CAWSVLREGRYEQYF. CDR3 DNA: TGTGCCTGGAGTGTGTTGCGGGAGGGCCGCTACGAGCAGTACTTC. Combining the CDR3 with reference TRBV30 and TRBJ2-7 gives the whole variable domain SQTIHQWPATLVQPVGSPLSLECTVEGTSNPNLYWYRQAAGRGLQLLFYSVGIGQISSEVPQNLSASRPQDRQFILSSKKLLLSDSGFYLCAWSVLREGRYEQYFGPGTRLTVT.

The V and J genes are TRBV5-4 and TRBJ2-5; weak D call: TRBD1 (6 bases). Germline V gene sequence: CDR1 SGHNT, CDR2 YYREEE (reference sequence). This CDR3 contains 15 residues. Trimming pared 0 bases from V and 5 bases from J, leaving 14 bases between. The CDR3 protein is CASSLVQGVGETQYF. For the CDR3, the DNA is TGTGCCAGCAGCTTGGTACAGGGAGTTGGGGAGACCCAGTACTTC.

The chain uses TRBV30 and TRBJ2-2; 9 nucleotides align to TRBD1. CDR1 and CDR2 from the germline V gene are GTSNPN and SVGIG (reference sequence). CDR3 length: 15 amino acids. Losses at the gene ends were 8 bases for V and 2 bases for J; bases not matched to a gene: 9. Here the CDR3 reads CATHRDRVNTGELFF. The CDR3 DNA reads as TGTGCCACCCACCGGGACAGGGTAAACACCGGGGAGCTGTTTTTT. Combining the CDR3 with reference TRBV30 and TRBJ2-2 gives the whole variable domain SQTIHQWPATLVQPVGSPLSLECTVEGTSNPNLYWYRQAAGRGLQLLFYSVGIGQISSEVPQNLSASRPQDRQFILSSKKLLLSDSGFYLCATHRDRVNTGELFFGEGSRLTVL.

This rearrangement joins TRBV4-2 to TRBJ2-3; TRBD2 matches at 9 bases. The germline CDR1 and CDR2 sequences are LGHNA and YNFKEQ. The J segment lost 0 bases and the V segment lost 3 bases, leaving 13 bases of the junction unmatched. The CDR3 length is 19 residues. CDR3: CASSHEPGTSRPSTDTQYF. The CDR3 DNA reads TGTGCCAGCAGCCACGAACCCGGGACTAGCCGTCCTAGCACAGATACGCAGTATTTT.

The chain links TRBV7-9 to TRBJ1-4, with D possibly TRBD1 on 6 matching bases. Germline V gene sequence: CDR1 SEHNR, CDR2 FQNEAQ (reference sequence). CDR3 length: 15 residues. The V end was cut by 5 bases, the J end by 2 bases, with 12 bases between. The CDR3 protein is CASSTQGSTNEKLFF. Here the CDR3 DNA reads TGTGCCAGCAGCACTCAGGGGTCCACTAATGAAAAACTGTTTTTT.

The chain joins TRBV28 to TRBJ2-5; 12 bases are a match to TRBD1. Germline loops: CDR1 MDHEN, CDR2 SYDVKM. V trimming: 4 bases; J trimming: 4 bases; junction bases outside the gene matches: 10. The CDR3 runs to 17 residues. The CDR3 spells CASSSTGQGARRETQYF. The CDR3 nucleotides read TGTGCCAGCAGTTCCACGGGACAGGGGGCGCGGCGAGAGACCCAGTACTTC.

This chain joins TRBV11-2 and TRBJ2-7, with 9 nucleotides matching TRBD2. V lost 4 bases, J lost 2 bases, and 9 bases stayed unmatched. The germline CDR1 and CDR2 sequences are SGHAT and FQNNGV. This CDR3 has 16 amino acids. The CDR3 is CASSYPSGVGTYEQYF. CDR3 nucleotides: TGTGCCAGCAGCTACCCTAGCGGGGTTGGGACCTACGAGCAGTACTTC.

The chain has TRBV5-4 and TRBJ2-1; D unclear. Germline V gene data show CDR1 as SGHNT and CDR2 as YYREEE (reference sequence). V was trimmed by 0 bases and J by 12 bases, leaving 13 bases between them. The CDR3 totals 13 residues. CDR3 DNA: TGTGCCAGCAGCTTGGAATCTAGGCCCATGCAGTTCTTC. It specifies CASSLESRPMQFF.